The clone carrying this TCR beta chain was seen only a few times. The target antigen is unknown. The data were obtained in a study of response to subunit inactivated influenza vaccine. The study's findings and limits: Few additional T cells are recruited per seasonal influenza vaccination, authors suggested.

This CDR3 region has 18 residues. The trim removed 4 bases at V and 5 bases at J, leaving 19 bases unmatched. CDR1 MNHEY and CDR2 SVGEGT come from the germline V gene. TCRdb redid the calling of the RT-PCR reads with MiXCR, one entry per CDR3 protein. The sample consists of 500,000 to 550,000 distinct CDR3 sequences, 6% to 9% of them appearing once. The chain employs TRBV6-2 or TRBV6-3 and TRBJ2-5; 7 nucleotides agree with TRBD1. The source material was PBMCs from blood, sampled less than 30 months after vaccination. This clonotype originated in a man aged 50 to 75 who received an inactivated influenza vaccine. DNA of the CDR3: TGTGCCAGCAGTTCAGGATACCGGACAGGTCCAGTCCGGGAGACCCAGTACTTC. Translating it yields CASSSGYRTGPVRETQYF.